The T cell receptor (beta chain) under discussion was sequenced for a study of long-term antiretroviral therapy in people with HIV. The assay, immunoSEQ v3.0, was run at survey level. Repertoires were generated with immunoSEQ multiplex PCR, while TCRdb's copy carries only in-frame clones and drops some. The sample includes about 33,000 clones, about 74% seen only once; the top ten take just over 7%. V was clipped by 1 base and J by 8 bases, with 3 bases between them. The CDR3 covers 12 residues. Germline V gene sequence: CDR1 MGHRA, CDR2 YSYEKL. Here the sequenced sample was unsorted PBMCs, taken 2 years after starting antiretroviral therapy. This receptor was taken from a woman aged 50 to 60 with HIV. The chain links TRBV4-1 to TRBJ1-6; D call uncertain. Written as DNA, the CDR3 is TGCGCCAGCAGCCAAGTGGATTCACCCCTCCACTTT. It yields the protein CASSQVDSPLHF.